One sample yielded the 24 T cell receptor beta chains listed below, sequenced in a study of T-cell memory formation after mild COVID-19 (dated by TCRdb to the early 2020s). Receptors were amplified or captured by 5' RACE. Instrument on record: Illumina NovaSeq 6000. In TCRdb, the public reads were trimmed at Q25 with fastp and aligned with MiXCR, with productive beta chains retained. Rows are combined by CDR3 protein, so each entry shows the most common genes and DNA. The sample profile shows 140,000 to 150,000 distinct CDR3 sequences; around 27% of them were found once. The ten biggest clones cover less than 25% of the sample. Sequenced material: PBMCs or a T cell subset sorted from them (not recorded which). Receptors originate from an adult woman who had mild COVID-19 (a few samples of this study predate the infection). The sample titles of this study are shuffled in the database, so cell type and time point are left out; the donor was told from shared clones.

This clonotype was seen a few times. Here the CDR3 DNA reads TGTGCCAGCAGCTTACGGCAGGGAGAGACCCAGTACTTC. It yields the protein CASSLRQGETQYF. This sequence joins TRBV7-9 and TRBJ2-5; D perhaps matches TRBD1 (5 bases). This CDR3 comprises 13 residues. Germline lookup yields CDR1 SEHNR and CDR2 FQNEAQ (reference sequence). V was cut by 2 bases and J by 4 bases, with 8 bases left in between.

This clonotype was counted a few times. This sequence joins TRBV6-5 and TRBJ2-2; D is possibly TRBD2 (6 bases). CDR1 is MNHEY and CDR2 is SVGAGI in the germline V gene. V was trimmed by 0 bases and J by 0 bases, leaving 8 bases between them. This CDR3 region has 16 residues. Written as DNA, the CDR3 is TGTGCCAGCAGTTACTCGTGGGGGGCGAACACCGGGGAGCTGTTTTTT. This translates into CASSYSWGANTGELFF.

This clonotype was seen a few times. The gene calls are TRBV13 and TRBJ2-1, with 7 bases aligning to TRBD2. The length of the CDR3 is 16 residues. Trimming at V came to 4 bases and at J to 0 bases, leaving 6 bases not matched to a gene. Germline values: CDR1 PRHDT, CDR2 FYEKMQ (reference sequence). In nucleotides, the CDR3 is TGTGCCAGCAGCTGGGAGGGCCAGAGCTCCTACAATGAGCAGTTCTTC. Its translation: CASSWEGQSSYNEQFF.

In its sample, this clonotype was seen a few times. The chain links TRBV24-1 to TRBJ1-2; TRBD1 is a possible D gene (6 bases). V was trimmed by 3 bases and J by 4 bases, leaving 11 bases between them. There are 14 residues in the CDR3. The germline V gene has CDR1 KGHDR and CDR2 SFDVKD. CDR3 sequence reads: CATSDHDRSYGYTF. CDR3 DNA sequence: TGTGCCACCAGTGATCATGACAGGTCCTATGGCTACACCTTC.

The rearrangement uses TRBV12-3 or TRBV12-4 and TRBJ1-4; D ambiguous. V lost 6 bases to trimming and J lost 8 bases, with 22 bases between them. The CDR3 runs to 16 residues. This chain's CDR3 is CASRPQDPLTMEKLFF. CDR3 bases: TGTGCCAGCAGACCACAAGACCCCTTAACGATGGAAAAACTGTTTTTT.

This clonotype was seen a few times. The chain uses TRBV27 and TRBJ1-1, with 11 bases matching TRBD1. Germline CDR1 and CDR2: MNHEY and SMNVEV (reference sequence). This CDR3 has 15 residues. V trimming: 3 bases; J trimming: 8 bases; junction bases outside the gene matches: 8. CDR3 DNA sequence: TGTGCCAGCAGTTTCGGGTGGACAGGGGGCATGGAAGCTTTCTTT. Its translation is CASSFGWTGGMEAFF.

This chain connects TRBV6-6 to TRBJ2-5; TRBD1 aligns across 8 bases. V was pared by 5 bases and J by 4 bases, with 9 bases of the junction left unmatched. Germline values: CDR1 MNHNY, CDR2 SVGAGI (reference sequence). CDR3 size: 15 residues. This CDR3 reads CASSPGQGGGETQYF. In DNA, the CDR3 is TGTGCCAGCAGTCCCGGACAGGGTGGCGGAGAGACCCAGTACTTC.

In this sample, this clonotype turned up a few times. The chain links TRBV27 to TRBJ2-1; TRBD1 or TRBD2 may be the D gene (5 bases each). Germline V gene sequence: CDR1 MNHEY, CDR2 SMNVEV (reference sequence). The CDR3 is 16 amino acids. Trimming cost V 4 bases and J 12 bases, with 25 bases left between them. CDR3 amino acids: CASSSTFGTLPMGQFF. As DNA, the CDR3 is TGTGCCAGCAGTTCAACGTTCGGGACCCTGCCAATGGGGCAGTTCTTC.

Only a few counts were recorded for this clonotype. The V and J genes are TRBV14 and TRBJ2-1; no firm D call. Trimming removed 1 base at V and 8 bases at J, with 21 bases between. Germline V gene data show CDR1 as SGHDN and CDR2 as FVKESK. The CDR3 is 17 amino acids. The CDR3 nucleotides are TGTGCCAGCAGCCAAGGAGACCTATTGAGCAGGTGGCATGAGCAGTTCTTC. Amino acids: CASSQGDLLSRWHEQFF.

This clonotype has more than one count but fewer than ten. The V call is TRBV6-4, the J call TRBJ2-1; 7 nucleotides match TRBD2. The germline gives CDR1 MRHNA, CDR2 SNTAGT. V shed 4 bases, J shed 9 bases, and the junction held 9 bases outside the gene matches. CDR3 size: 14 residues. The CDR3 loop is CASSGIGTGGEQFF. The DNA of the CDR3 is TGTGCCAGCAGTGGGATCGGGACGGGAGGTGAGCAGTTCTTC.

The chain carries TRBV27 and TRBJ1-6; D gene ambiguous. This CDR3 has 17 amino acids. CDR1 and CDR2 (germline): MNHEY, SMNVEV (reference sequence). Trimming took off 1 base at V and 5 bases at J, with 15 bases between the two ends. CDR3 residues: CASSLWPSAGNNSPLHF. Here the CDR3 DNA reads TGTGCCAGCAGTTTATGGCCCTCGGCAGGCAATAATTCACCCCTCCACTTT.

This rearrangement joins TRBV7-9 to TRBJ2-5, with 10 bases matching TRBD2. V was pared by 1 base and J by 5 bases, with 13 bases of the junction left unmatched. The length of the CDR3 is 18 residues. Per the germline V gene, CDR1 is SEHNR and CDR2 is FQNEAQ (reference sequence). As DNA, the CDR3 is TGTGCCAGCAGCTTAGGGGCTAGCGGGAGCCCTCTAGGGGAGACCCAGTACTTC. Protein: CASSLGASGSPLGETQYF.

This clonotype occurred a few times. The V gene is TRBV29-1, the J gene TRBJ1-1, with D possibly matching TRBD1 (6 bases). Germline V gene sequence: CDR1 SQVTM, CDR2 ANQGSEA. The CDR3 spans 14 residues. V was clipped by 7 bases and J by 1 base, with 16 bases between them. The CDR3 loop reads CSAPRGDANTEAFF. The CDR3 DNA is TGCAGCGCTCCAAGGGGGGATGCGAACACTGAAGCTTTCTTT.

The rearrangement links TRBV7-3 to TRBJ2-3, with 8 bases lining up with TRBD2. V dropped 5 bases and J dropped 1; count of bases not matched to a gene: 2. The CDR3 extends over 14 amino acids. Per the germline V gene, CDR1 is SGHTA and CDR2 is FQGTGA. CDR3 nucleotide sequence: TGTGCCAGCAGCCCAGCGGGGGGCACAGATACGCAGTATTTT. This translates into CASSPAGGTDTQYF.

The J gene is TRBJ2-1, the V gene TRBV7-9; no firm D call. Germline V gene sequence: CDR1 SEHNR, CDR2 FQNEAQ (reference sequence). The CDR3 has 15 amino acids. Deletions cut 7 bases from V and 1 base from J, with 14 bases between. The DNA of the CDR3 is TGTGCCAGCACCCCGGTTTTCGCGTCCTACAATGAGCAGTTCTTC. This encodes CASTPVFASYNEQFF.

In its sample, this clonotype was seen a few times. This chain links TRBV10-3 with TRBJ2-3, with D perhaps being TRBD1 or TRBD2 (5 bases each). CDR3 length: 12 residues. Per the germline V gene, CDR1 is ENHRY and CDR2 is SYGVKD. Trimming removed 8 bases at V and 4 bases at J, with 10 bases between. This CDR3 reads CAIAEGSDTQYF. The CDR3, as DNA: TGTGCCATCGCCGAGGGGTCAGATACGCAGTATTTT.

The gene calls are TRBV29-1 and TRBJ1-2, with 7 bases matching TRBD1. The CDR3 runs 14 residues. Germline V gives CDR1 SQVTM, CDR2 ANQGSEA. Trimming took 7 bases from V and 3 from J; bases not matched to a gene: 11. The CDR3 DNA sequence: TGCAGCGCAAGGACAGGAAGTGCGGACTATGGCTACACCTTC. The encoded protein is CSARTGSADYGYTF.

The chain joins TRBV4-2 to TRBJ1-2; the D gene is possibly TRBD1 (5 bases). The germline V gene encodes CDR1 LGHNA and CDR2 YNFKEQ. This CDR3 comprises 14 residues. V was trimmed by 4 bases and J by 6 bases, leaving 15 bases between them. The CDR3 sequence is CASSPAGLEDGYTF. The CDR3 bases are TGTGCCAGCAGCCCGGCAGGGTTGGAAGATGGCTACACCTTC.

The V call is TRBV7-3, the J call TRBJ1-6; D unresolved. Germline lookup yields CDR1 SGHTA and CDR2 FQGTGA. CDR3 size: 15 residues. V was clipped by 1 base and J by 7 bases, with 11 bases between them. As DNA, the CDR3 is TGTGCCAGCAGCTTAATCGGGGAGGACAATTCACCCCTCCACTTT. It yields the protein CASSLIGEDNSPLHF.

The chain combines TRBV12-3 or TRBV12-4 with TRBJ2-1, with TRBD2 identical over 8 bases. With V trimmed by 6 bases and J by 8 bases, 9 bases remained unmatched. The CDR3 contains 14 residues. The CDR3 loop reads CASSFPGGHYEQFF. The CDR3 DNA reads as TGTGCCAGCAGCTTTCCGGGGGGGCACTATGAGCAGTTCTTC.

This clonotype has a handful of counts. The chain employs TRBV9 and TRBJ2-7; D is possibly TRBD1 or TRBD2 (5 bases each). Trimming took off 3 bases at V and 7 bases at J, with 14 bases between the two ends. Germline assignment: CDR1 SGDLS and CDR2 YYNGEE. This CDR3 comprises 13 residues. CDR3 sequence (DNA): TGTGCCAGCAGCGGGGCAGGGCCGGGGGAGCAGTACTTC. Translation: CASSGAGPGEQYF.

The chain carries TRBV28 and TRBJ2-1, with TRBD2 as a possible D gene (6 bases). V was pared by 3 bases and J by 2 bases, with 11 bases between. The germline gives CDR1 MDHEN, CDR2 SYDVKM. The CDR3 has 15 residues. CDR3 nucleotides: TGTGCCAGCAGTTTGGGGGAGGCCCCCTACAATGAGCAGTTCTTC. Protein sequence: CASSLGEAPYNEQFF.

V usage is TRBV27 and J usage is TRBJ1-2; D is perhaps TRBD1 (5 bases). CDR3 length equals 13 residues. The V gene's germline CDR1 is MNHEY and CDR2 SMNVEV (reference sequence). The V end lost 5 bases, the J end lost 5 bases, and 12 bases lay between the germline ends. CDR3 nucleotides: TGTGCCAGCAGTCCTAACCGGGGGTATGGCTACACCTTC. Translated, it gives CASSPNRGYGYTF.

The chain recombines TRBV7-3 with TRBJ2-3; TRBD2 matches 8 bases. The CDR3 is 15 residues long. From germline, CDR1 is SGHTA and CDR2 FQGTGA. J was trimmed by 6 bases and V by 4 bases; bases with no gene match: 9. The CDR3 sequence is CASSSSGTSGDTQYF. The CDR3 DNA sequence: TGTGCCAGCAGCTCGTCCGGGACTAGTGGGGATACGCAGTATTTT.